The 32 T cell receptor beta chains in this list originate from one sample, sequenced in a study of T cell repertoires in cytomegalovirus infection. TCRdb used MiXCR to reprocess the reads, holding one entry per CDR3 protein. Among fewer than 300,000 distinct CDR3 sequences listed, over 20% were seen once. Sequencing was carried out using PBMCs. The receptor set was obtained from a human donor in good health (CMV status not recorded). Some clones in this sample may be carry-over from other donors' samples.

The J gene is TRBJ1-2, the V gene TRBV28, with a possible D match to TRBD1 (6 bases). This CDR3 has 12 residues. In germline, CDR1 is MDHEN, CDR2 SYDVKM. The V end was cut by 10 bases, the J end by 5 bases, with 14 bases between. The chain's CDR3 is CATAGAGYGYTF. In nucleotides, the CDR3 is TGTGCCACCGCAGGGGCAGGATATGGCTACACCTTC.

The chain uses TRBV9 and TRBJ1-3, with D unclear. This CDR3 spans 17 amino acids. The V gene's germline CDR1 is SGDLS and CDR2 YYNGEE. Trimming stripped 0 bases from V and 0 bases from J, with 13 bases between. The CDR3 reads CASSVALTVTSGNTIYF. CDR3 nucleotides: TGTGCCAGCAGCGTAGCTCTCACAGTCACCTCTGGAAACACCATATATTTT. Full variable domain (missing parts from reference TRBV9 and TRBJ1-3): DSGVTQTPKHLITATGQRVTLRCSPRSGDLSVYWYQQSLDQGLQFLIQYYNGEERAKGNILERFSAQQFPDLHSELNLSSLELGDSALYFCASSVALTVTSGNTIYFGEGSWLTVV.

Many counts were recorded for this clonotype. The chain recombines TRBV7-8 with TRBJ2-2; D is possibly TRBD2 (5 bases). The CDR3 covers 16 residues. V was pared by 5 bases and J by 2 bases, with 15 bases between. Germline CDR1 reads SGHVS; CDR2 reads FQNEAQ. The CDR3, as DNA: TGTGCCAGCAGCCCCCAATTAGCGACTAACACCGGGGAGCTGTTTTTT. Encoded protein: CASSPQLATNTGELFF.

V gene TRBV14 combines with J gene TRBJ2-3; 9 bases are shared with TRBD1. Unmatched junction bases numbered 7, after V lost 7 bases and J lost 5 bases. CDR3 length equals 14 residues. CDR1 is SGHDN and CDR2 is FVKESK in the germline V gene. The CDR3 sequence: CASKPQGAGDTQYF. Here the CDR3 DNA reads TGTGCCAGCAAACCACAGGGGGCCGGAGATACGCAGTATTTT.

This clonotype was found many times. V usage is TRBV28 and J usage is TRBJ2-7, with 7 nucleotides matching TRBD1. This CDR3 has 14 residues. Trimming cost V 6 bases and J 0 bases; bases outside gene matches: 5. Germline lookup yields CDR1 MDHEN and CDR2 SYDVKM. CDR3 region: CASSGQAYSYEQYF. CDR3 DNA: TGTGCCAGCAGCGGACAGGCTTACTCCTACGAGCAGTACTTC.

This chain links TRBV29-1 with TRBJ2-1; 9 bases are a match to TRBD2. The length of the CDR3 is 15 residues. The germline V gene has CDR1 SQVTM and CDR2 ANQGSEA. V shed 3 bases and J 8 bases; nucleotides not matched to a gene: 11. CDR3 in amino acids: CSVDGGAGGIDEQFF. The CDR3 DNA sequence: TGCAGCGTTGACGGGGGTGCGGGAGGGATCGATGAGCAGTTCTTC.

CDR3 nucleotide sequence: TGTGCCAGCAGCTTAGGGGCTAGCGGGAGTTCCTACGAGCAGTACTTC. This gives the protein CASSLGASGSSYEQYF. V gene TRBV11-2 combines with J gene TRBJ2-7; 10 bases agree with TRBD2. The CDR3 spans 16 residues. V dropped 1 base and J dropped 1; count of bases not matched to a gene: 4. Germline V gene lookup returns CDR1 SGHAT and CDR2 FQNNGV.

The DNA of the CDR3 is TGCAGTGCTATCACGGGAAAAGCTGGCACAGATACGCAGTATTTT. Translating it yields CSAITGKAGTDTQYF. This chain uses TRBV20-1 with TRBJ2-3, with D tentatively TRBD2 (5 bases). CDR3 length equals 15 residues. V lost 4 bases to trimming and J lost 1 base, with 15 bases between them. Germline assignment: CDR1 DFQATT and CDR2 SNEGSKA (reference sequence).

This clonotype came up once. The rearrangement joins TRBV27 to TRBJ1-6, with TRBD1 identical over 7 bases. The CDR3 loop spans 13 amino acids. CDR1 is MNHEY and CDR2 is SMNVEV in the germline V gene (reference sequence). Trimming took 4 bases from V and 12 from J; bases not matched to a gene: 6. The CDR3 DNA sequence: TGTGCCAGCAGTTCACAGGGGCGCGAACCCCTCCACTTT. This translates into CASSSQGREPLHF.

J is TRBJ1-3 and V is TRBV29-1; D ambiguous. The V end lost 7 bases, the J end lost 4 bases, and 8 bases lay between the germline ends. CDR3 length equals 11 residues. Germline assignment: CDR1 SQVTM and CDR2 ANQGSEA. The CDR3 DNA follows: TGCAGCGCCCAGTTCGGAAACACCATATATTTT. Residues: CSAQFGNTIYF. Combining the CDR3 with reference TRBV29-1 and TRBJ1-3 gives the whole variable domain SAVISQKPSRDICQRGTSLTIQCQVDSQVTMMFWYRQQPGQSLTLIATANQGSEATYESGFVIDKFPISRPNLTFSTLTVSNMSPEDSSIYLCSAQFGNTIYFGEGSWLTVV.

This clonotype was counted many times. The chain couples TRBV7-2 to TRBJ2-3; 8 nucleotides line up with TRBD1. The CDR3 extends over 14 amino acids. CDR1 is SGHTA, CDR2 FQGNSA, per germline. With V trimmed by 5 bases and J by 6 bases, 7 bases remained unmatched. Here the CDR3 DNA reads TGTGCCAGCAGCATCGGACAGGGCATGGATACGCAGTATTTT. This encodes CASSIGQGMDTQYF.

The V gene is TRBV13, the J gene TRBJ2-7; possible D gene TRBD2, 5 bases. The CDR3 contains 15 residues. Germline-derived CDR1 and CDR2 are PRHDT and FYEKMQ (reference sequence). V was pared by 4 bases and J by 4 bases, with 17 bases between. The CDR3 DNA sequence: TGTGCCAGCAGCTCCCTGCGAGGGAGAAAATACGAGCAGTACTTC. It codes for CASSSLRGRKYEQYF.

The rearrangement uses TRBV28 and TRBJ2-1, with 7 bases identical to TRBD2. V lost 2 bases, J lost 4 bases, and 2 bases stayed unmatched. The CDR3 extends over 14 amino acids. The germline gives CDR1 MDHEN, CDR2 SYDVKM. The DNA of the CDR3 is TGTGCCAGCAGTTTAGCGGGAGTATACAATGAGCAGTTCTTC. It is translated as CASSLAGVYNEQFF.

The chain links TRBV29-1 to TRBJ2-1; 13 nucleotides match TRBD2. J lost 0 bases, V lost 7 bases, and 15 bases had no gene match. This CDR3 has 19 amino acids. Germline V gene sequence: CDR1 SQVTM, CDR2 ANQGSEA. For the CDR3, the DNA is TGCAGCGGGGATAAGGGACTAGCGGGAACACCCCGCTCCTACAATGAGCAGTTCTTC. Its translation: CSGDKGLAGTPRSYNEQFF.

The V and J genes are TRBV24-1 and TRBJ2-3, with D perhaps matching TRBD2 (5 bases). Germline V gene sequence: CDR1 KGHDR, CDR2 SFDVKD. This CDR3 has 13 amino acids. The V end lost 2 bases, the J end lost 7 bases, and 9 bases lay between the germline ends. The CDR3 loop reads CATSDSGLNTQYF. As DNA, the CDR3 is TGTGCCACCAGTGATTCCGGACTCAATACGCAGTATTTT.

The genes are TRBV28 and TRBJ2-7; the D gene is possibly TRBD1 (6 bases). The V end was cut by 6 bases, the J end by 0 bases, with 15 bases between. The CDR3 loop spans 15 amino acids. Germline V CDR1 and CDR2: MDHEN, SYDVKM. The CDR3 sequence: CASRATTDSSYEQYF. The CDR3 coding sequence is TGTGCCAGCAGGGCCACTACGGACAGCTCCTACGAGCAGTACTTC. Variable domain in full (rest from reference TRBV28 and TRBJ2-7): DVKVTQSSRYLVKRTGEKVFLECVQDMDHENMFWYRQDPGLGLRLIYFSYDVKMKEKGDIPEGYSVSREKKERFSLILESASTNQTSMYLCASRATTDSSYEQYFGPGTRLTVT.

This clonotype was counted only a few times. V and J are TRBV18 and TRBJ2-3; D call uncertain. The V gene lost 2 bases and the J gene lost 4 bases, with 10 bases spanning the gap. CDR1 KGHSH and CDR2 LQKENI come from the germline V gene. The CDR3 has 14 amino acids. The CDR3 reads CASSPALRSDTQYF. CDR3 DNA: TGTGCCAGCTCACCAGCGCTGAGGTCAGATACGCAGTATTTT.

This clonotype was observed many times. This chain connects TRBV19 to TRBJ1-1; possibly TRBD1 for D (5 bases). The CDR3 extends over 14 amino acids. Germline-derived CDR1 and CDR2 are LNHDA and SQIVND (reference sequence). Trimming shortened V by 4 bases and J by 4 bases, and 13 bases separated the two germline ends. The CDR3 reads CASSTSGLATEAFF. CDR3 nucleotides: TGTGCCAGTAGTACATCAGGGTTGGCCACTGAAGCTTTCTTT.

The CDR3 region has the DNA TGCAGTGCTAGAGGCCTCAGGGTTGGTTCAATCTATGGCTACACCTTC. This sequence encodes CSARGLRVGSIYGYTF. This chain joins TRBV20-1 and TRBJ1-2; D perhaps matches TRBD1 (5 bases). V was cut by 1 base and J by 4 bases, with 19 bases left in between. The CDR3 consists of 16 residues. CDR1 and CDR2 (germline): DFQATT, SNEGSKA (reference sequence).

The V gene is TRBV29-1, the J gene TRBJ2-1, with 14 bases matching TRBD2. The CDR3 loop spans 15 amino acids. Germline CDR1 is SQVTM and CDR2 is ANQGSEA. Trimming cost V 8 bases and J 0 bases; bases outside gene matches: 3. CDR3 loop: CSSGTSGSSYNEQFF. In DNA form, the CDR3 reads TGCAGCTCTGGGACTAGCGGGAGCTCCTACAATGAGCAGTTCTTC.

This chain uses TRBV5-1 with TRBJ2-4; 12 nucleotides match TRBD2. Germline lookup yields CDR1 SGHRS and CDR2 YFSETQ. The V segment lost 4 bases and the J segment 6 bases; nucleotides outside the gene matches: 8. CDR3 length equals 16 residues. DNA of the CDR3: TGCGCCAGCAGCGGGAAACTAGCGGGGGGCACAAACATTCAGTACTTC. Its protein is CASSGKLAGGTNIQYF.

There are many counts of this clonotype. The chain uses TRBV7-2 and TRBJ1-4, with TRBD1 identical over 7 bases. This CDR3 is 15 amino acids long. The trim removed 4 bases at V and 8 bases at J, leaving 10 bases unmatched. The germline V gene encodes CDR1 SGHTA and CDR2 FQGNSA. This chain's CDR3 is CASSSGTETREKLFF. In DNA, the CDR3 is TGTGCCAGCAGCTCAGGGACAGAGACAAGAGAAAAACTGTTTTTT.

J is TRBJ2-3 and V is TRBV6-1; no clear D gene. CDR3 length equals 13 residues. With 6 bases removed from V and 0 bases from J, the gap between germline ends came to 7 bases. Germline V CDR1 and CDR2: MNHNS, SASEGT. The CDR3 DNA is TGTGCCAGCAGGAAGACAAGCACAGATACGCAGTATTTT. Its protein is CASRKTSTDTQYF.

The chain has TRBV15 and TRBJ2-4; a possible D gene is TRBD1 (6 bases). V lost 4 bases and J lost 6, with 13 bases in between. This CDR3 comprises 14 residues. Germline-derived CDR1 and CDR2 are LNHNV and YYDKDF (reference sequence). CDR3 protein: CATSTRVQGNIQYF. The CDR3 DNA follows: TGTGCCACCAGCACCCGGGTACAGGGAAACATTCAGTACTTC.

This clonotype was found a few times. The V and J genes are TRBV7-2 and TRBJ2-7; D ambiguous. Trimming took off 1 base at V and 2 bases at J, with 12 bases between the two ends. Germline-derived CDR1 and CDR2 are SGHTA and FQGNSA. The length of the CDR3 is 15 residues. The CDR3 loop is CASSLDRVLTYEQYF. Written as DNA, the CDR3 is TGTGCCAGCAGCTTAGACCGGGTCCTAACCTACGAGCAGTACTTC. Together with reference TRBV7-2 and TRBJ2-7, the CDR3 gives the full variable domain: GAGVSQSPSNKVTEKGKDVELRCDPISGHTALYWYRQSLGQGLEFLIYFQGNSAPDKSGLPSDRFSAERTGGSVSTLTIQRTQQEDSAVYLCASSLDRVLTYEQYFGPGTRLTVT.

This clonotype was recorded a few times. V usage is TRBV28 and J usage is TRBJ1-2, with TRBD1 identical over 8 bases. The germline gives CDR1 MDHEN, CDR2 SYDVKM. Trimming removed 3 bases from V and 4 bases from J; junction bases left unmatched: 4. This CDR3 region has 14 residues. The CDR3 bases are TGTGCCAGCAGTTTGACAGGGGAAGTCTATGGCTACACCTTC. It specifies CASSLTGEVYGYTF.

This clonotype was found a few times. The V gene is TRBV7-2, the J gene TRBJ2-5; 8 bases are a match to TRBD1. The trim removed 5 bases at V and 1 base at J, leaving 6 bases unmatched. The length of the CDR3 is 15 residues. Per the germline V gene, CDR1 is SGHTA and CDR2 is FQGNSA. The CDR3 spells CASSPQTGAQETQYF. Here the CDR3 DNA reads TGTGCCAGCAGCCCCCAGACAGGGGCCCAAGAGACCCAGTACTTC.

This clonotype was counted many times. The V gene is TRBV7-8, the J gene TRBJ1-1, with D unclear. CDR3 length: 15 residues. Germline V gene data show CDR1 as SGHVS and CDR2 as FQNEAQ. Trimming left V 0 bases short and J 2 bases short, with 10 bases between. The CDR3 DNA reads as TGTGCCAGCAGCTTAGCGAGGCCTCTTAACACTGAAGCTTTCTTT. It encodes CASSLARPLNTEAFF.

This clonotype was detected only a few times. The chain couples TRBV6-2 or TRBV6-3 to TRBJ1-1; D ambiguous. Germline V gives CDR1 MNHEY, CDR2 SVGEGT. Trimming stripped 6 bases from V and 5 bases from J, with 16 bases between. The CDR3 has 14 amino acids. The chain's CDR3 is CASSLREDGTEAFF. CDR3 nucleotide sequence: TGTGCCAGCAGCCTAAGGGAGGACGGAACTGAAGCTTTCTTT.

The chain joins TRBV6-6 to TRBJ1-6; D is possibly TRBD1 (5 bases). Germline CDR1 reads MNHNY; CDR2 reads SVGAGI (reference sequence). Between the trimmed V and J ends, which lost 2 bases and 16 bases, there was a span of 12 bases. The CDR3 spans 12 residues. The CDR3 here is CASSYGAGQLHF. In nucleotides, the CDR3 is TGTGCCAGCAGTTACGGGGCAGGTCAACTCCACTTT.

The chain employs TRBV18 and TRBJ1-1, with D uncertain. V was pared by 3 bases and J by 7 bases, with 12 bases between. Germline V gives CDR1 KGHSH, CDR2 LQKENI. CDR3 length: 13 residues. This CDR3 is CASSPTGYDEAFF. CDR3 nucleotide sequence: TGTGCCAGCTCACCCACCGGGTATGATGAAGCTTTCTTT. The full variable domain, with the rest looked up from reference TRBV18 and TRBJ1-1, is NAGVMQNPRHLVRRRGQEARLRCSPMKGHSHVYWYRQLPEEGLKFMVYLQKENIIDESGMPKERFSAEFPKEGPSILRIQQVVRGDSAAYFCASSPTGYDEAFFGQGTRLTVV.

V and J are TRBV6-6 and TRBJ2-2; 7 bases match TRBD1. The V gene's germline CDR1 is MNHNY and CDR2 SVGAGI (reference sequence). Unmatched junction bases numbered 8, after V lost 8 bases and J lost 5 bases. The CDR3 contains 14 residues. The CDR3 spells CASGSNRGTGELFF. CDR3 DNA sequence: TGTGCCAGCGGTTCTAACAGGGGAACCGGGGAGCTGTTTTTT.